This T cell receptor beta chain comes out of a study of OX40 agonist ivuxolimab in advanced cancers. Study information: Dose-escalation patients' cancers were hepatocellular carcinoma, melanoma, renal cell or head and neck cancer. Notes on the study in general: Expanded clones were, on average, more numerous in CD8+ T cells than in CD4+. Several nonresponders also turned out to have low normalized T-cell clonal expansion.

The method was immunoSEQ multiplex PCR; TCRdb's version includes in-frame clones alone and lacks a portion of them. The sample carries 70,000 to 95,000 clones, around 94% recorded once. Regarding this clone: The antigen is unknown.

Germline lookup yields CDR1 MNHEY and CDR2 SMNVEV (reference sequence). The V gene lost 3 bases and the J gene lost 0 bases, with 5 bases spanning the gap. The CDR3 totals 13 residues. This sequence originates from an adult with an advanced solid tumor such as melanoma, head and neck, liver or kidney cancer. The V call is TRBV27, the J call TRBJ1-1; D is unresolved. Here the sequenced sample was CD4+ or CD8+ T cells sorted from blood, taken in a trial of the OX40 agonist ivuxolimab. The CDR3 here is CASSFRMNTEAFF. Here the CDR3 DNA reads TGTGCCAGCAGTTTTCGGATGAACACTGAAGCTTTCTTT.